This T cell receptor beta chain was profiled in a study of cytomegalovirus exposure and HLA in healthy donors. The PCR contained 60 Vbeta and 13 Jbeta primers. Sequenced by immunoSEQ multiplex PCR; TCRdb stores in-frame clones only, minus some. The table shows around 200,000 clones, with around 84% occurring only once. This clone was counted a single time. The CDR3 covers 13 residues. With 2 bases removed from V and 3 bases from J, the gap between germline ends came to 8 bases. CDR1 and CDR2 (germline): LGHNT, FRNRAP. The chain joins TRBV12-5 to TRBJ2-7; D not certain. The sequence came from a woman between 45 and 65 years old in good health and CMV-seropositive. The material sequenced was PBMCs. The CDR3 sequence is CASGLTRGYEQYF. The DNA of the CDR3 is TGTGCTAGTGGTTTGACCCGAGGCTACGAGCAGTACTTC.